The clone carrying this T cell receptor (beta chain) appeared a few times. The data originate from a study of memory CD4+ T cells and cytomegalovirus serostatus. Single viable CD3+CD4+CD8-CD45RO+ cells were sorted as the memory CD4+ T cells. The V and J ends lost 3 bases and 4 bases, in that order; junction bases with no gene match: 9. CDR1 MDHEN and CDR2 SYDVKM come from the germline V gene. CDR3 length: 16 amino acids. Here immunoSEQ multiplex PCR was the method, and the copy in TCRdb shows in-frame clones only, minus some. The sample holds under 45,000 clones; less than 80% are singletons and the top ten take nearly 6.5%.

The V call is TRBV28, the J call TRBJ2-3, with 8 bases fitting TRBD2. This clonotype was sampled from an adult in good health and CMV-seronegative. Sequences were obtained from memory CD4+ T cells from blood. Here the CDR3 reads CASSFGPAGGSDTQYF. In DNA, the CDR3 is TGTGCCAGCAGTTTTGGTCCGGCGGGAGGCTCAGATACGCAGTATTTT.